These 31 T cell receptor beta chains originate from one sample sequenced in a study of beta chain features in type 1 diabetes. Regarding the study as a whole: TCRB CDR3s were moderately but significantly shorter in Type 1 diabetes patients in all four CD4+ subsets.

Isolated RNA was reverse transcribed in full, so expressed TCRB transcripts were sequenced. This table comes from immunoSEQ multiplex PCR, and its TCRdb copy is limited to in-frame clones, with some not included. The data contain about 650,000 clones, under 15% of them singletons. No antigen has been assigned to these receptors. Source material: naive CD4+ T cells from blood. These receptors originate from a man aged 25-40 years with type 1 diabetes.

This clone appeared a few times. One end of the junction does not line up with germline, which may come from a read error. The chain joins TRBV4-3 to TRBJ1-4; D might be TRBD1 (5 bases). The CDR3 sequence is 16 residues long. Per germline, CDR1 LGHNA and CDR2 YSLEER. In nucleotides, the CDR3 is TGCGCCAGCAGCAAAGATGGAGGGACCCTCAATGAAAAACTGTTTTTT. Translated, it gives CASSKDGGTLNEKLFF.

This clone was counted only a few times. The CDR3 region has the DNA TGTGCCAGCAGCTTTAGCGGGGGGCCCACCTACGAGCAGTACTTC. Translated, it gives CASSFSGGPTYEQYF. The chain employs TRBV7-2 and TRBJ2-7, with 10 bases identical to TRBD2. CDR3 length equals 15 residues. The V segment lost 3 bases and the J segment 2 bases; nucleotides outside the gene matches: 4. Germline CDR1 is SGHTA and CDR2 is FQGNSA.

This clone has a handful of counts. The chain has TRBV7-9 and TRBJ1-2; D is perhaps TRBD1 (5 bases). The CDR3 loop spans 15 amino acids. V lost 5 bases to trimming and J lost 6 bases, with 19 bases between them. Germline V gene data show CDR1 as SEHNR and CDR2 as FQNEAQ (reference sequence). Here the CDR3 DNA reads TGTGCCAGCAGCCTGACAGCAAACCCTATGGATGGCTACACCTTC. Translated, it gives CASSLTANPMDGYTF.

This chain connects TRBV10-3 to TRBJ2-7, with D possibly called TRBD1 or TRBD2 (5 bases each). The V and J ends lost 2 bases and 2 bases respectively, with 10 bases between them. The CDR3 loop spans 14 amino acids. CDR1 ENHRY and CDR2 SYGVKD come from the germline V gene. CDR3 bases: TGTGCCATCAGTGAGGGGGACGGCCCCTACGAGCAGTACTTC. Amino acid sequence: CAISEGDGPYEQYF.

This clone was counted a few times. This chain connects TRBV28 to TRBJ2-1, with 8 nucleotides matching TRBD1. This CDR3 has 15 residues. V lost 5 bases and J lost 2; bases outside the gene matches: 5. From germline, CDR1 is MDHEN and CDR2 SYDVKM. DNA of the CDR3: TGTGCCAGCAGTCAGGACAGGGTCCCCTACAATGAGCAGTTCTTC. Protein product: CASSQDRVPYNEQFF. The whole variable domain, filled in from reference TRBV28 and TRBJ2-1, reads DVKVTQSSRYLVKRTGEKVFLECVQDMDHENMFWYRQDPGLGLRLIYFSYDVKMKEKGDIPEGYSVSREKKERFSLILESASTNQTSMYLCASSQDRVPYNEQFFGPGTRLTVL.

This chain joins TRBV10-3 and TRBJ2-3; 15 bases fit TRBD2. Germline V gene sequence: CDR1 ENHRY, CDR2 SYGVKD. This CDR3 contains 17 residues. After removal of 6 bases from V and 3 bases from J, the junction contained 7 bases not matched to a gene. The CDR3 DNA is TGTGCCATCAGCTCCGGACTAGCGGGGGGGATAACAGATACGCAGTATTTT. Translated: CAISSGLAGGITDTQYF.

The rearrangement joins TRBV9 to TRBJ2-5; D gene ambiguous. V was shortened by 3 bases and J by 0 bases, with 9 bases between the two germline ends. This CDR3 spans 14 amino acids. In germline, CDR1 is SGDLS, CDR2 YYNGEE. The CDR3 spells CASSAFDNQETQYF. The CDR3 DNA follows: TGTGCCAGCAGCGCTTTCGACAACCAAGAGACCCAGTACTTC.

The chain couples TRBV28 to TRBJ2-7; 12 bases are a match to TRBD1. This CDR3 comprises 16 residues. Germline values: CDR1 MDHEN, CDR2 SYDVKM. V shed 6 bases and J 3 bases; nucleotides not matched to a gene: 9. CDR3 sequence reads: CASRPPGQGAFYEQYF. The DNA for the CDR3 is TGTGCCAGCAGACCACCGGGACAGGGGGCCTTCTACGAGCAGTACTTC. Full variable domain (missing parts from reference TRBV28 and TRBJ2-7): DVKVTQSSRYLVKRTGEKVFLECVQDMDHENMFWYRQDPGLGLRLIYFSYDVKMKEKGDIPEGYSVSREKKERFSLILESASTNQTSMYLCASRPPGQGAFYEQYFGPGTRLTVT.

This clone was seen only a few times. The chain carries TRBV5-4 and TRBJ2-3; 10 bases are shared with TRBD2. The CDR3 totals 16 residues. Germline CDR1 SGHNT, CDR2 YYREEE (reference sequence). The ends lost 2 bases at V and 3 bases at J; junction bases unmatched: 6. In DNA, the CDR3 is TGTGCCAGCAGCTTAGCGGGGGGGCAGGTAACAGATACGCAGTATTTT. Translated: CASSLAGGQVTDTQYF.

This clone was recorded a few times. The chain links TRBV7-3 to TRBJ1-5; possibly TRBD1 for D (6 bases). This CDR3 is 14 amino acids long. Germline V gene lookup returns CDR1 SGHTA and CDR2 FQGTGA. Between the trimmed V and J ends, which lost 4 bases and 7 bases, there was a span of 14 bases. The CDR3 DNA follows: TGTGCCAGCAGCTATCGCAGGGGTTTGCAGCCCCAGCATTTT. The encoded protein is CASSYRRGLQPQHF.

This clone was observed a few times. The rearrangement links TRBV27 to TRBJ1-5; D is possibly TRBD1 (5 bases). This CDR3 comprises 16 residues. CDR1 and CDR2 from the germline V gene are MNHEY and SMNVEV (reference sequence). The V gene lost 5 bases and the J gene lost 2 bases, with 16 bases spanning the gap. CDR3 sequence reads: CASSTALGGGNQPQHF. The DNA of the CDR3 is TGTGCCAGCAGTACCGCATTGGGAGGGGGCAATCAGCCCCAGCATTTT.

This clone was seen a handful of times. The chain has TRBV5-4 and TRBJ2-3; D is uncertain. CDR1 and CDR2 from the germline V gene are SGHNT and YYREEE (reference sequence). With 0 bases removed from V and 7 bases from J, the gap between germline ends came to 3 bases. CDR3 length: 11 amino acids. The CDR3 DNA reads TGTGCCAGCAGCTTGGAGAATACGCAGTATTTT. This codes for CASSLENTQYF.

J is TRBJ1-2 and V is TRBV4-3; weak D call: TRBD1 (6 bases). Per germline, CDR1 LGHNA and CDR2 YSLEER. Between the trimmed V and J ends, which lost 0 bases and 3 bases, there was a span of 23 bases. The CDR3 is made up of 19 amino acids. CDR3 bases: TGCGCCAGCAGCCAAGATCTATTGAGGGGGGCGAGCGTTGACTATGGCTACACCTTC. This encodes CASSQDLLRGASVDYGYTF.

A few counts support this clone. Germline is not matched at one junction end, which may reflect a read error. The chain carries TRBV2 and TRBJ1-1; D perhaps matches TRBD1 (6 bases). Germline CDR1 reads SNHLY; CDR2 reads FYNNEI. The CDR3 totals 14 residues. The CDR3 protein is CASSEAQGHRGKPF. The CDR3 nucleotides are TGTGCCAGCAGTGAGGCCCAGGGGCACCGCGGGAAACCGTTT.

Details on this clone: At the DNA level, this CDR3 is encoded by other sequences in the same sample as well. The rearrangement uses TRBV2 and TRBJ2-5; D is perhaps TRBD1 (5 bases). CDR3 length: 13 amino acids. The ends were cut back, 5 bases at V and 2 bases at J, with 9 bases in the middle. Germline values: CDR1 SNHLY, CDR2 FYNNEI. The CDR3 reads CASSSDRQETQYF. The CDR3 DNA reads TGTGCCAGCAGTTCTGACAGACAAGAGACCCAGTACTTC.

The chain links TRBV23-1 to TRBJ2-3; no clear D gene. TRBV23-1 is identified as an open reading frame with a role that is uncertain. Deletions cut 3 bases from V and 4 bases from J, with 20 bases between. The CDR3 length is 17 residues. The CDR3 is CASSHPTPRVEADTQYF. Here the CDR3 DNA reads TGCGCCAGCAGTCACCCCACGCCTCGAGTAGAAGCAGATACGCAGTATTTT.

The chain carries TRBV29-1 and TRBJ2-1; TRBD2 matches at 8 bases. Trimming cost V 5 bases and J 7 bases; bases outside gene matches: 7. CDR3 length: 13 amino acids. Looked up from germline, CDR1 is SQVTM and CDR2 is ANQGSEA. The CDR3 reads CSVRGGQLNEQFF. The CDR3 DNA reads TGCAGCGTTCGGGGGGGCCAATTAAATGAGCAGTTCTTC.

The V gene is TRBV7-2, the J gene TRBJ1-2, with no clear D. This CDR3 contains 14 residues. Trimming cost V 1 base and J 7 bases, with 13 bases left between them. The germline CDR1 and CDR2 sequences are SGHTA and FQGNSA. CDR3 residues: CASSLGFAQFGYTF. As DNA, the CDR3 is TGTGCCAGCAGCTTAGGATTTGCCCAATTTGGCTACACCTTC.

The chain uses TRBV4-2 and TRBJ1-2; D might be TRBD1 (5 bases). The CDR3 covers 15 residues. The germline V and J ends were trimmed by 1 base and 4 bases, with 13 bases remaining between them. Germline CDR1 LGHNA, CDR2 YNFKEQ. CDR3 amino acids: CASSQGPGYSYGYTF. CDR3 DNA sequence: TGTGCCAGCAGCCAAGGGCCAGGGTATAGCTATGGCTACACCTTC.

This chain links TRBV2 with TRBJ2-7; 7 bases are a match to TRBD1. This CDR3 has 15 residues. CDR1 is SNHLY, CDR2 FYNNEI, per germline. Germline trimming cut 4 bases from V and 0 bases from J; bases unmatched to any gene: 6. The CDR3 sequence: CASSGKGGPSYEQYF. Written as DNA, the CDR3 is TGTGCCAGCAGTGGGAAAGGGGGCCCCTCCTACGAGCAGTACTTC.

This clone has more than one count but fewer than ten. The chain has TRBV5-8 and TRBJ2-3; a weak D match, TRBD1 (6 bases). The CDR3 is made up of 14 amino acids. Trimming removed 0 bases from V and 1 base from J, with 6 bases in between. Germline CDR1 SGHTS, CDR2 YDEGEE. CDR3 amino acids: CASSLEGGTDTQYF. DNA of the CDR3: TGTGCCAGCAGCTTGGAGGGGGGCACAGATACGCAGTATTTT.

Points on this clone: Different DNA sequences within this sample yield the same CDR3. The V and J genes are TRBV7-2 and TRBJ2-3, with D uncertain. This CDR3 has 13 residues. CDR1 and CDR2 (germline): SGHTA, FQGNSA. The germline V and J ends were trimmed by 2 bases and 4 bases, with 7 bases remaining between them. CDR3 DNA: TGTGCCAGCAGCTTACTTGGGGCAGATACGCAGTATTTT. It encodes CASSLLGADTQYF.

This clone was found once. V usage is TRBV7-2 and J usage is TRBJ2-3; unclear D gene. Deletions cut 5 bases from V and 8 bases from J, with 17 bases between. Germline V gene lookup returns CDR1 SGHTA and CDR2 FQGNSA. The CDR3 contains 14 residues. The CDR3 here is CASSPPSVSTTQYF. DNA for the CDR3: TGTGCCAGCAGCCCCCCCTCGGTCAGCACTACGCAGTATTTT.

V gene TRBV18 combines with J gene TRBJ2-3; 12 positions match TRBD2. Trimming at V came to 6 bases and at J to 5 bases, leaving 12 bases not matched to a gene. The CDR3 loop spans 17 amino acids. Germline values: CDR1 KGHSH, CDR2 LQKENI. The CDR3 coding sequence is TGTGCCAGCTCGCGGCGTAACCTAGCGGGGGGGCAAGATACGCAGTATTTT. Translated: CASSRRNLAGGQDTQYF.

The V gene is TRBV10-1, the J gene TRBJ2-5; D gene unclear. V gave up 0 bases and J gave up 2 bases, with 7 bases separating them. This CDR3 has 14 residues. Looked up from germline, CDR1 is WNHNN and CDR2 is SYGVQD (reference sequence). This chain's CDR3 is CASSESKGQETQYF. The CDR3 nucleotides read TGCGCCAGCAGTGAGTCGAAGGGACAAGAGACCCAGTACTTC.

The V call is TRBV4-3, the J call TRBJ2-1, with 13 bases that match TRBD2. The CDR3 is 16 residues long. The germline V gene encodes CDR1 LGHNA and CDR2 YSLEER. J gave up 9 bases and V 4 bases, and 9 bases lay outside the gene matches. The CDR3 coding sequence is TGCGCCAGCAGCCGGGTCACTAGCGGGGGGGCCACTGAGCAGTTCTTC. This codes for CASSRVTSGGATEQFF.

This chain uses TRBV9 with TRBJ2-1; a possible D gene is TRBD1 (6 bases). This CDR3 spans 16 amino acids. V lost 3 bases and J 0 bases, leaving 13 bases between the germline ends. CDR1 and CDR2 (germline): SGDLS, YYNGEE. The CDR3 loop is CASSGTTGSSYNEQFF. As DNA, the CDR3 is TGTGCCAGCAGCGGGACCACAGGGAGCTCCTACAATGAGCAGTTCTTC.

The CDR3 sequence: CASSRDHRDSPLHF. The CDR3 DNA is TGTGCCAGCAGCCGGGACCATAGGGATTCACCCCTCCACTTT. The rearrangement joins TRBV27 to TRBJ1-6, with a possible D match to TRBD1 (5 bases). Germline V gives CDR1 MNHEY, CDR2 SMNVEV (reference sequence). Trimming left V 6 bases short and J 8 bases short, with 14 bases between. The CDR3 has 14 amino acids.

The table lists this clone with a few counts. The chain recombines TRBV9 with TRBJ2-1; maybe TRBD2 (6 bases). V was pared by 3 bases and J by 6 bases, with 19 bases between. CDR3 length equals 16 residues. The V gene's germline CDR1 is SGDLS and CDR2 YYNGEE. The DNA of the CDR3 is TGTGCCAGCAGCGGAGGACGGCGCGCGGGAACCAATGAGCAGTTCTTC. It yields the protein CASSGGRRAGTNEQFF.

Only a few counts were recorded for this clone. The V call is TRBV4-1, the J call TRBJ1-4; D unresolved. Trimming removed 1 base at V and 2 bases at J, with 8 bases between. This CDR3 comprises 15 residues. Germline V gene lookup returns CDR1 MGHRA and CDR2 YSYEKL. The CDR3: CASSQGRVTNEKLFF. The CDR3 DNA follows: TGCGCCAGCAGCCAAGGACGGGTCACTAATGAAAAACTGTTTTTT.

CDR3 DNA: TGTGCCAGCAGTTACTCAAGGACTTACTCTGGAAACACCATATATTTT. Its protein is CASSYSRTYSGNTIYF. The chain employs TRBV6-5 and TRBJ1-3; unclear D gene. This CDR3 is built from 16 residues. Trimming shortened V by 0 bases and J by 0 bases, and 9 bases separated the two germline ends. Germline CDR1 and CDR2: MNHEY and SVGAGI.